Presented here are 5 T cell receptor beta chains from one specimen sequenced in a study of blood T cells in healthy people across ages. Primers used in a second PCR of roughly 7 to 12 cycles were a sample-barcoded 5' primer and a J-beta primer mix. MiXCR was run by TCRdb on the 5' RACE reads, yielding one entry per CDR3 protein. This sample has about 640,000 distinct CDR3 sequences, with roughly 50% found just once. Sample: blood. These TCRs come from a man in his sixties in good health.

The table lists this clonotype with a few counts. V usage is TRBV7-2 and J usage is TRBJ2-5, with TRBD1 identical over 10 bases. The CDR3 covers 15 residues. Trimming cost V 1 base and J 7 bases; bases outside gene matches: 6. In germline, CDR1 is SGHTA, CDR2 FQGNSA. The CDR3 sequence is CASSLDGTGVGTQYF. DNA for the CDR3: TGTGCCAGCAGCTTAGATGGGACAGGGGTCGGGACCCAGTACTTC. Drawing the rest from reference TRBV7-2 and TRBJ2-5, the complete variable domain is GAGVSQSPSNKVTEKGKDVELRCDPISGHTALYWYRQSLGQGLEFLIYFQGNSAPDKSGLPSDRFSAERTGGSVSTLTIQRTQQEDSAVYLCASSLDGTGVGTQYFGPGTRLLVL.

CDR3 in DNA: TGCGCCAGCAGAGCTGACAAGGACTATGGCTACACCTTC. It translates to CASRADKDYGYTF. The chain has TRBV5-1 and TRBJ1-2; no clear D. Trimming stripped 5 bases from V and 3 bases from J, with 11 bases between. The CDR3 has 13 residues. Germline lookup yields CDR1 SGHRS and CDR2 YFSETQ. The full variable domain, with the rest looked up from reference TRBV5-1 and TRBJ1-2, is KAGVTQTPRYLIKTRGQQVTLSCSPISGHRSVSWYQQTPGQGLQFLFEYFSETQRNKGNFPGRFSGRQFSNSRSEMNVSTLELGDSALYLCASRADKDYGYTFGSGTRLTVV.

The V gene is TRBV28, the J gene TRBJ2-7; 7 positions agree with TRBD1. V gave up 1 base and J gave up 4 bases; unmatched junction bases: 7. Looked up from germline, CDR1 is MDHEN and CDR2 is SYDVKM. CDR3 length equals 15 residues. The CDR3 here is CASSLSGTEGYEQYF. In DNA form, the CDR3 reads TGTGCCAGCAGTTTATCCGGGACAGAGGGGTACGAGCAGTACTTC.

There are a few counts of this clonotype. The chain combines TRBV10-3 with TRBJ2-1, with D tentatively TRBD2 (6 bases). V was shortened by 8 bases and J by 4 bases, with 9 bases between the two germline ends. The CDR3 runs to 12 residues. Germline V CDR1 and CDR2: ENHRY, SYGVKD. The CDR3 here is CAIGSGYNEQFF. The CDR3, as DNA: TGTGCCATCGGCAGCGGGTACAATGAGCAGTTCTTC.

This clonotype appeared once. This rearrangement joins TRBV6-5 to TRBJ1-2, with 10 bases identical to TRBD1. CDR3 length: 14 residues. The junction had 6 bases not matched to a gene; V was cut back by 6 bases and J by 5 bases. Germline values: CDR1 MNHEY, CDR2 SVGAGI. The CDR3 region has the DNA TGTGCCAGCAGACCGGACAGGGGGATATATGGCTACACCTTC. Residues: CASRPDRGIYGYTF.